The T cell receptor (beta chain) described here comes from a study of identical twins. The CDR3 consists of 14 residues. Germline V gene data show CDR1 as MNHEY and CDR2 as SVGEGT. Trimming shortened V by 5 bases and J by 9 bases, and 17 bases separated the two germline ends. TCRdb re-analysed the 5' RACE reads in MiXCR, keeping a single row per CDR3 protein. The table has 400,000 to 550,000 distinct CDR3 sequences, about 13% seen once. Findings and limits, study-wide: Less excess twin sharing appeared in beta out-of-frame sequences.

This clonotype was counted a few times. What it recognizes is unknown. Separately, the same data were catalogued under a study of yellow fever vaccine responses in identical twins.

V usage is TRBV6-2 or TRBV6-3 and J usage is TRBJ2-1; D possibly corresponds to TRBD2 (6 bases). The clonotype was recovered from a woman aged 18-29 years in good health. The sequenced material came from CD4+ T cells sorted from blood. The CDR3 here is CASSQNSGRGEQFF. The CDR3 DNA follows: TGTGCCAGCAGTCAAAATAGCGGTCGTGGTGAGCAGTTCTTC.